A single sample is the source of the 20 T cell receptor beta chains below, sequenced in a study of T-cell memory formation after mild COVID-19. TCRdb recomputed calls from the 5' RACE reads with MiXCR, one row per CDR3 protein. The repertoire consists of roughly 190,000 distinct CDR3 sequences, with about 10% occurring once and the leading ten covering approximately 2.8%. Sequenced sample: PBMCs or a T cell subset sorted from them (not recorded which). The receptors shown here come from a young man who had mild COVID-19 (a few samples of this study predate the infection). Cell type and time point are not known.

The chain is built from TRBV24-1 and TRBJ2-3; no firm D call. The V gene's germline CDR1 is KGHDR and CDR2 SFDVKD. There are 15 residues in the CDR3. Trimming removed 2 bases from V and 4 bases from J, with 12 bases in between. CDR3 sequence: CATSDSSSHPDTQYF. The CDR3 nucleotides read TGTGCCACCAGTGATTCGTCGAGCCACCCAGATACGCAGTATTTT.

This clonotype was seen a few times. This chain joins TRBV6-5 and TRBJ1-2; unclear D gene. Germline-derived CDR1 and CDR2 are MNHEY and SVGAGI. V lost 6 bases, J lost 4 bases, and 24 bases lay in between. The CDR3 is made up of 17 amino acids. The CDR3 DNA follows: TGTGCCAGCAGGCGCGGGGAGGGTGTGTTTTCGGCCTATGGCTACACCTTC. Protein product: CASRRGEGVFSAYGYTF.

The rearrangement links TRBV6-1 to TRBJ1-2, with D unresolved. V was trimmed by 6 bases and J by 4 bases, leaving 12 bases between them. Per the germline V gene, CDR1 is MNHNS and CDR2 is SASEGT. This CDR3 is built from 13 residues. The CDR3 here is CASSPKARYGYTF. In DNA, the CDR3 is TGTGCCAGCAGCCCCAAGGCTCGCTATGGCTACACCTTC.

In this sample, this clonotype turned up a few times. The chain joins TRBV20-1 to TRBJ1-1; D possibly corresponds to TRBD1 (5 bases). Between the trimmed V and J ends, which lost 0 bases and 1 base, there was a span of 15 bases. The germline CDR1 and CDR2 sequences are DFQATT and SNEGSKA (reference sequence). This CDR3 is built from 16 residues. DNA of the CDR3: TGCAGTGCTAGAGACCCGATGGGGGGAAGGAACACTGAAGCTTTCTTT. Amino acids: CSARDPMGGRNTEAFF.

This clonotype was seen repeatedly, ten times or more. The rearrangement uses TRBV10-2 and TRBJ2-7, with 7 nucleotides matching TRBD2. The ends lost 2 bases at V and 1 base at J; junction bases unmatched: 8. Germline lookup yields CDR1 WSHSY and CDR2 SAAADI. CDR3 length: 16 amino acids. CDR3 sequence reads: CASSEALAELSYEQYF. In DNA form, the CDR3 reads TGCGCCAGCAGTGAGGCCCTAGCGGAACTGTCCTACGAGCAGTACTTC.

The J gene is TRBJ1-5, the V gene TRBV3-1; no reliable D call. The CDR3 is 14 residues long. CDR1 and CDR2 from the germline V gene are LGHDT and YNNKEL (reference sequence). V lost 0 bases, J lost 7 bases, and 10 bases lay in between. CDR3 sequence reads: CASSQESGKQPQHF. The CDR3 DNA reads as TGTGCCAGCAGCCAAGAGTCGGGGAAACAGCCCCAGCATTTT.

This chain uses TRBV4-2 with TRBJ2-2; D is ambiguous. The CDR3 length is 14 residues. Germline V gives CDR1 LGHNA, CDR2 YNFKEQ. V was clipped by 0 bases and J by 5 bases, with 7 bases between them. The CDR3 bases are TGTGCCAGCAGCCAAGATCTCGTGACCGGGGAGCTGTTTTTT. Translation gives CASSQDLVTGELFF.

The chain has TRBV5-4 and TRBJ1-1; D is undetermined. Germline-derived CDR1 and CDR2 are SGHNT and YYREEE (reference sequence). The V and J ends lost 0 bases and 1 base respectively, with 10 bases between them. CDR3 length equals 15 residues. The CDR3 DNA sequence: TGTGCCAGCAGCTTGGCGGCCAGAGGGAACACTGAAGCTTTCTTT. Amino acid sequence: CASSLAARGNTEAFF.

This clonotype was recorded a few times. This rearrangement joins TRBV18 to TRBJ1-5; perhaps TRBD1 as D (5 bases). V gave up 2 bases and J gave up 3 bases, with 11 bases separating them. The CDR3 spans 15 residues. Germline values: CDR1 KGHSH, CDR2 LQKENI. The CDR3, as DNA: TGTGCCAGCTCACCAGGCCAGGGAACCAATCAGCCCCAGCATTTT. Translation gives CASSPGQGTNQPQHF.

This clonotype was counted only a few times. The rearrangement links TRBV21-1 to TRBJ1-5; the D segment call TRBD1 is taken from the table without a DNA check. TRBV21-1 is marked as a pseudogene. CDR3 size: 16 residues. CDR3 sequence (DNA): TGTGCCACCGACCGGGAAGACAGTAATAGCAATCAGCCCCAGCATTTT. This encodes CATDREDSNSNQPQHF.

At least ten counts were recorded for this clonotype. V usage is TRBV6-2 or TRBV6-3 and J usage is TRBJ2-2; D is uncertain. The CDR3 contains 11 residues. Germline V gene sequence: CDR1 MNHEY, CDR2 SVGEGT. V lost 8 bases and J 3 bases, leaving 4 bases between the germline ends. The CDR3 DNA is TGTGCCAGCGGCCACACCGGGGAGCTGTTTTTT. The encoded protein is CASGHTGELFF.

Notes on this clonotype: At one boundary the junction diverges from the germline segment, which might be a read error. The gene calls are TRBV2 and TRBJ1-2; D perhaps matches TRBD1 (5 bases). The CDR3 length is 13 residues. Germline V lookup: CDR1 SNHLY, CDR2 FYNNEI. The CDR3 region is CASSNLQQRGSFF. Here the CDR3 DNA reads TGTGCCAGCAGTAACTTACAACAGAGGGGATCTTTCTTC. The whole variable domain, filled in from reference TRBV2 and TRBJ1-2, reads EPEVTQTPSHQVTQMGQEVILRCVPISNHLYFYWYRQILGQKVEFLVSFYNNEISEKSEIFDDQFSVERPDGSNFTLKIRSTKLEDSAMYFCASSNLQQRGSFFGSGTRLTVV.

V usage is TRBV2 and J usage is TRBJ1-1; the match to TRBD1 covers 8 bases. CDR1 is SNHLY, CDR2 FYNNEI, per germline. CDR3 length: 14 residues. Losses at the gene ends were 7 bases for V and 0 bases for J; bases not matched to a gene: 4. CDR3 protein: CASTSRGLNTEAFF. The CDR3 coding sequence is TGTGCCAGCACCTCCAGGGGGCTGAACACTGAAGCTTTCTTT.

This clonotype was found a few times. V and J are TRBV5-1 and TRBJ2-3; weak D call: TRBD2 (5 bases). V gave up 0 bases and J gave up 2 bases, with 13 bases separating them. Germline assignment: CDR1 SGHRS and CDR2 YFSETQ. The CDR3 is made up of 16 amino acids. CDR3 amino acids: CASSLARPGNTDTQYF. CDR3 sequence (DNA): TGCGCCAGCAGCTTGGCCCGGCCGGGGAACACAGATACGCAGTATTTT.

J is TRBJ1-1 and V is TRBV5-1; the match to TRBD1 covers 8 bases. Germline trimming cut 2 bases from V and 6 bases from J; bases unmatched to any gene: 6. Germline assignment: CDR1 SGHRS and CDR2 YFSETQ. CDR3 length: 14 amino acids. The chain's CDR3 is CASSFTGGRSEAFF. The CDR3 region has the DNA TGCGCCAGCAGCTTCACAGGGGGAAGATCTGAAGCTTTCTTT. The full variable domain, its missing parts supplied by reference TRBV5-1 and TRBJ1-1, is KAGVTQTPRYLIKTRGQQVTLSCSPISGHRSVSWYQQTPGQGLQFLFEYFSETQRNKGNFPGRFSGRQFSNSRSEMNVSTLELGDSALYLCASSFTGGRSEAFFGQGTRLTVV.

The chain couples TRBV6-6 to TRBJ1-1; maybe TRBD1 (5 bases). Germline lookup yields CDR1 MNHNY and CDR2 SVGAGI (reference sequence). Trimming stripped 2 bases from V and 4 bases from J, with 8 bases between. This CDR3 is built from 13 residues. DNA for the CDR3: TGTGCCAGCAGTTACACAGGACCCACTGAAGCTTTCTTT. It specifies CASSYTGPTEAFF.

This clonotype was seen a few times. This rearrangement joins TRBV6-1 to TRBJ2-1, with TRBD2 as a possible D gene (7 bases). Germline V gene sequence: CDR1 MNHNS, CDR2 SASEGT. CDR3 length equals 14 residues. V was cut by 6 bases and J by 7 bases, with 16 bases left in between. CDR3 sequence reads: CASRWGGVGNEQFF. DNA of the CDR3: TGTGCCAGCAGGTGGGGGGGCGTTGGGAATGAGCAGTTCTTC.

This clonotype was recorded many times. The J gene is TRBJ2-1, the V gene TRBV6-5, with 9 bases identical to TRBD1. Germline loops: CDR1 MNHEY, CDR2 SVGAGI. With 2 bases clipped from V and 2 bases from J, the junction kept 4 bases outside the gene matches. CDR3 size: 16 residues. CDR3 in amino acids: CASSYLGQGPYNEQFF. In DNA, the CDR3 is TGTGCCAGCAGTTACCTGGGACAGGGTCCCTACAATGAGCAGTTCTTC.

This clonotype was recorded at least ten times. The chain recombines TRBV7-9 with TRBJ2-3, with a possible D match to TRBD2 (6 bases). From germline, CDR1 is SEHNR and CDR2 FQNEAQ (reference sequence). V was clipped by 6 bases and J by 0 bases, with 19 bases between them. CDR3 size: 17 residues. The CDR3 sequence: CASSSTFGGASTDTQYF. DNA of the CDR3: TGTGCCAGCAGTTCCACGTTCGGGGGAGCTAGCACAGATACGCAGTATTTT.

This clonotype has more than one count but fewer than ten. This chain uses TRBV10-3 with TRBJ1-2; 8 nucleotides match TRBD1. CDR3 length: 14 amino acids. With V trimmed by 6 bases and J by 6 bases, 9 bases remained unmatched. CDR1 and CDR2 from the germline V gene are ENHRY and SYGVKD. In DNA, the CDR3 is TGTGCCATCAGGGCTGGGACAGGCGCCGATGGCTACACCTTC. This encodes CAIRAGTGADGYTF.